These 20 T cell receptor beta chains share one sample of origin, sequenced in a study of breast tumors, draining lymph nodes, adjacent tissues (dated by TCRdb to the mid-2010s). The axillary draining lymph nodes of breast cancer patients were the source of the lymph node samples. Libraries were built with multiplex PCR. The sequencer listed for this sample is Illumina HiSeq 2000. TCRdb cleaned the public reads at Q25 with fastp, built clones with MiXCR and kept in-frame beta chains. CDR3 protein duplicates are merged, each entry listing the most common genes and DNA. The sample profile shows about 270,000 distinct CDR3 sequences; 30% of them were found once. Of the sample, around 1% is held by the ten largest clones. Sequenced sample: axillary lymph node tissue. The receptors were sampled from a female donor with breast cancer. Some clones in this sample may be carry-over from other donors' samples.

This clonotype was counted ten times or more. CDR3 DNA sequence: TGCGCCAGCAGCCCCGGGACTCTCTACAATGAGCAGTTCTTC. It yields the protein CASSPGTLYNEQFF. This chain connects TRBV5-1 to TRBJ2-1, with TRBD2 as a possible D gene (6 bases). This CDR3 has 14 amino acids. Trimming took 4 bases from V and 3 from J, leaving 11 bases between them. Germline V gives CDR1 SGHRS, CDR2 YFSETQ.

This clonotype has at least ten counts. J is TRBJ2-3 and V is TRBV12-5; D call uncertain. V was shortened by 7 bases and J by 10 bases, with 12 bases between the two germline ends. This CDR3 comprises 11 residues. CDR1 LGHNT and CDR2 FRNRAP come from the germline V gene. The CDR3 sequence: CASAGSLAQYF. CDR3 in DNA: TGTGCTAGTGCCGGATCCCTAGCGCAGTATTTT.

This clonotype was found a few times. This chain links TRBV12-3 or TRBV12-4 with TRBJ2-3; D is possibly TRBD2 (5 bases). This CDR3 is 16 amino acids long. V was pared by 3 bases and J by 0 bases, with 13 bases between. The CDR3 here is CASSFRLASSTDTQYF. The CDR3 bases are TGTGCCAGCAGTTTCCGGCTAGCCAGTAGCACAGATACGCAGTATTTT.

This clonotype was counted ten times or more. This chain uses TRBV5-5 with TRBJ2-3, with TRBD1 identical over 7 bases. The J segment lost 0 bases and the V segment lost 0 bases, leaving 4 bases of the junction unmatched. The CDR3 length is 16 residues. The V gene's germline CDR1 is SGHKS and CDR2 YYEKEE (reference sequence). This CDR3 reads CASSLAGTASTDTQYF. The CDR3 region has the DNA TGTGCCAGCAGCTTGGCGGGGACAGCTAGCACAGATACGCAGTATTTT.

The V call is TRBV5-4, the J call TRBJ2-3; possibly TRBD1 for D (6 bases). V was trimmed by 4 bases and J by 0 bases, leaving 6 bases between them. This CDR3 is 13 amino acids long. Germline loops: CDR1 SGHNT, CDR2 YYREEE (reference sequence). The CDR3 DNA is TGTGCCAGCAGCACAGGGAGCACAGATACGCAGTATTTT. Translation gives CASSTGSTDTQYF.

Comments on this clonotype: The junction does not match germline at one end; this may be a read error. The chain carries TRBV15 and TRBJ2-7; weak D call: TRBD1 (6 bases). This CDR3 comprises 17 residues. The V gene's germline CDR1 is LNHNV and CDR2 YYDKDF (reference sequence). The DNA for the CDR3 is TGTGCCACCAGCAGGGACATTAACCGGGACAACTCCTACGAGCAGCACTTC. This codes for CATSRDINRDNSYEQHF.

In its sample, this clonotype was seen many times. V and J are TRBV7-3 and TRBJ2-1; D possibly corresponds to TRBD2 (5 bases). The CDR3 has 16 amino acids. Per germline, CDR1 SGHTA and CDR2 FQGTGA. V shed 3 bases and J shed 2 bases, with 14 bases lying between them. CDR3 in amino acids: CASSFIGETAYNEQFF. CDR3 nucleotide sequence: TGTGCCAGCAGCTTCATCGGGGAGACCGCCTACAATGAGCAGTTCTTC.

This clonotype was observed at least ten times. This chain links TRBV9 with TRBJ2-2; 8 positions match TRBD1. CDR1 is SGDLS and CDR2 is YYNGEE in the germline V gene. The ends lost 3 bases at V and 7 bases at J; junction bases unmatched: 14. This CDR3 comprises 17 residues. The CDR3 loop reads CASSAQLGTGQGGELFF. The CDR3 coding sequence is TGTGCCAGCAGCGCCCAGCTCGGGACAGGCCAGGGCGGGGAGCTGTTTTTT. The entire variable domain, with the rest obtained from reference TRBV9 and TRBJ2-2, is as follows: DSGVTQTPKHLITATGQRVTLRCSPRSGDLSVYWYQQSLDQGLQFLIQYYNGEERAKGNILERFSAQQFPDLHSELNLSSLELGDSALYFCASSAQLGTGQGGELFFGEGSRLTVL.

This clonotype was counted at least ten times. The V call is TRBV5-1, the J call TRBJ2-7; possibly TRBD1 for D (6 bases). Trimming took off 1 base at V and 0 bases at J, with 11 bases between the two ends. The CDR3 spans 15 residues. CDR1 and CDR2 from the germline V gene are SGHRS and YFSETQ. CDR3 sequence reads: CASSLLQGRSYEQYF. In DNA, the CDR3 is TGCGCCAGCAGCTTGTTACAGGGTCGCTCCTACGAGCAGTACTTC.

Many counts were recorded for this clonotype. This chain links TRBV12-5 with TRBJ2-2; 10 bases align to TRBD2. The germline CDR1 and CDR2 sequences are LGHNT and FRNRAP. The CDR3 contains 17 residues. The trim removed 3 bases at V and 0 bases at J, leaving 4 bases unmatched. Written as DNA, the CDR3 is TGTGCTAGTGGTTTCAATAGCGGGAGGTCGAACACCGGGGAGCTGTTTTTT. Translated, it gives CASGFNSGRSNTGELFF.

Of note for this clonotype: Its ends do not fully match the called genes, so a read error is possible. This rearrangement joins TRBV11-2 to TRBJ1-1; TRBD1 matches at 8 bases. The CDR3 covers 14 residues. Germline CDR1 and CDR2: SGHAT and FQNNGV. Here the CDR3 reads CASSRGQGGGEASF. CDR3 DNA: TGTGCCAGCAGCCGCGGACAGGGCGGGGGTGAAGCTTCCTTT.

This clonotype has ten or more counts. The V gene is TRBV20-1, the J gene TRBJ2-5; 7 bases align to TRBD1. There are 12 residues in the CDR3. V shed 5 bases and J 5 bases; nucleotides not matched to a gene: 5. Looked up from germline, CDR1 is DFQATT and CDR2 is SNEGSKA (reference sequence). The CDR3 protein is CSAVQGSETQYF. The CDR3 DNA is TGCAGTGCTGTACAGGGGTCGGAGACCCAGTACTTC.

This clonotype has more than one count but fewer than ten. The CDR3 coding sequence is TGTGCCAGCTCACCATTGGCGGAGGGCGAGCAGTACTTC. This codes for CASSPLAEGEQYF. This chain links TRBV18 with TRBJ2-7; TRBD2 is a possible D gene (6 bases). Germline values: CDR1 KGHSH, CDR2 LQKENI. Trimming removed 2 bases at V and 6 bases at J, with 11 bases between. CDR3 length: 13 amino acids.

This clonotype was seen only once. A single base separates this from a much larger clone, so it may be a read error. The chain couples TRBV5-1 to TRBJ2-7; TRBD2 matches at 7 bases. This CDR3 comprises 15 residues. Germline loops: CDR1 SGHRS, CDR2 YFSETQ. The CDR3 region is CASSPTGGRAYGQYF. For the CDR3, the DNA is TGCGCCAGCAGCCCTACGGGGGGTAGGGCTTACGGGCAGTACTTC.

This clonotype was detected many times. The V and J genes are TRBV5-1 and TRBJ1-4; the match to TRBD1 covers 7 bases. The CDR3 spans 16 residues. The V and J ends lost 0 bases and 3 bases, in that order; junction bases with no gene match: 5. CDR1 and CDR2 from the germline V gene are SGHRS and YFSETQ. For the CDR3, the DNA is TGCGCCAGCAGCTTGGCCGGGACAGCCTCTAATGAAAAACTGTTTTTT. Translation gives CASSLAGTASNEKLFF. The variable domain in full, with the rest retrieved from reference TRBV5-1 and TRBJ1-4, is KAGVTQTPRYLIKTRGQQVTLSCSPISGHRSVSWYQQTPGQGLQFLFEYFSETQRNKGNFPGRFSGRQFSNSRSEMNVSTLELGDSALYLCASSLAGTASNEKLFFGSGTQLSVL.

There are many counts of this clonotype. The rearrangement uses TRBV19 and TRBJ2-1; 12 nucleotides agree with TRBD2. This CDR3 is built from 15 residues. In germline, CDR1 is LNHDA, CDR2 SQIVND (reference sequence). Trimming at V came to 4 bases and at J to 5 bases, leaving 3 bases not matched to a gene. The CDR3 reads CASSRLAGVDNEQFF. For the CDR3, the DNA is TGTGCCAGTAGTAGACTAGCGGGAGTAGACAATGAGCAGTTCTTC.

In its sample, this clonotype was seen many times. The chain has TRBV15 and TRBJ2-3; no reliable D call. The CDR3 extends over 14 amino acids. Germline V gene sequence: CDR1 LNHNV, CDR2 YYDKDF (reference sequence). The V end lost 3 bases, the J end lost 2 bases, and 9 bases lay between the germline ends. CDR3 nucleotide sequence: TGTGCCACCAGCAGGACGGAATACACAGATACGCAGTATTTT. Encoded protein: CATSRTEYTDTQYF. Together with reference TRBV15 and TRBJ2-3, the CDR3 gives the full variable domain: DAMVIQNPRYQVTQFGKPVTLSCSQTLNHNVMYWYQQKSSQAPKLLFHYYDKDFNNEADTPDNFQSRRPNTSFCFLDIRSPGLGDTAMYLCATSRTEYTDTQYFGPGTRLTVL.

This clonotype was observed at least ten times. In nucleotides, the CDR3 is TGTGCCAGCAGCACGGGACTAGCGGGAGCAGGCATTGAGACCCAGTACTTC. Encoded protein: CASSTGLAGAGIETQYF. The chain recombines TRBV4-2 with TRBJ2-5; 14 bases align to TRBD2. V dropped 5 bases and J dropped 5; count of bases not matched to a gene: 10. Germline CDR1 is LGHNA and CDR2 is YNFKEQ. This CDR3 has 17 residues.

This clonotype showed up many times. The chain employs TRBV20-1 and TRBJ2-1, with 11 positions matching TRBD2. With V trimmed by 0 bases and J by 8 bases, 9 bases remained unmatched. This CDR3 is built from 16 residues. CDR1 is DFQATT and CDR2 is SNEGSKA in the germline V gene (reference sequence). CDR3 in amino acids: CSARDVSGRGQDEQFF. In DNA, the CDR3 is TGCAGTGCTAGAGATGTTAGCGGGAGGGGGCAAGATGAGCAGTTCTTC.

Many counts were recorded for this clonotype. The gene calls are TRBV20-1 and TRBJ2-2, with 9 bases matching TRBD2. Looked up from germline, CDR1 is DFQATT and CDR2 is SNEGSKA (reference sequence). The CDR3 length is 15 residues. The ends lost 0 bases at V and 4 bases at J; junction bases unmatched: 3. The CDR3: CSARDLAGVTGELFF. The CDR3 region has the DNA TGCAGTGCTAGAGATTTAGCGGGGGTCACCGGGGAGCTGTTTTTT.